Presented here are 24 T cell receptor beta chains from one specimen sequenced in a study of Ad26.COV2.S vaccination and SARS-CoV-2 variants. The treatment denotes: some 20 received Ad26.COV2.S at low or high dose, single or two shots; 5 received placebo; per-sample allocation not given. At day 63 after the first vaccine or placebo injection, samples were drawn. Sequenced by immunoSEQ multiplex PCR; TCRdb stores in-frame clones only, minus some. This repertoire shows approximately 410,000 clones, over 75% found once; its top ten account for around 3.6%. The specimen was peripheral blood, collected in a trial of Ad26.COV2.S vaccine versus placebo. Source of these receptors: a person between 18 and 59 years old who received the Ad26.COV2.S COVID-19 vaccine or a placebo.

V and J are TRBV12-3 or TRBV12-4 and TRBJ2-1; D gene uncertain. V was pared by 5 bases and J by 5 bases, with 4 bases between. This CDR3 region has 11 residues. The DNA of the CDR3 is TGTGCCAGCAGTATAAACAATGAGCAGTTCTTC. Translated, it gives CASSINNEQFF.

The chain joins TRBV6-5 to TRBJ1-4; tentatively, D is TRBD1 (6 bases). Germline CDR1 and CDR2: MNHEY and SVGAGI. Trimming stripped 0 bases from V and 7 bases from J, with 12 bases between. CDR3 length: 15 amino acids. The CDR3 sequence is CASSYSSGASEKLFF. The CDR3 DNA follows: TGTGCCAGCAGTTACTCGTCAGGGGCGAGTGAAAAACTGTTTTTT.

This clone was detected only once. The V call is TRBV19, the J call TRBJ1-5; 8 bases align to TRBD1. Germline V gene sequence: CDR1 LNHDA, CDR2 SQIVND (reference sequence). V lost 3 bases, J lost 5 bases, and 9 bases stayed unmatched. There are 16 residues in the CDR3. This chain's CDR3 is CASSMGTGVGYQPQHF. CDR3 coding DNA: TGTGCCAGTAGTATGGGGACAGGAGTCGGATATCAGCCCCAGCATTTT. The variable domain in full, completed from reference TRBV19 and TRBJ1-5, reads DGGITQSPKYLFRKEGQNVTLSCEQNLNHDAMYWYRQDPGQGLRLIYYSQIVNDFQKGDIAEGYSVSREKKESFPLTVTSAQKNPTAFYLCASSMGTGVGYQPQHFGDGTRLSIL.

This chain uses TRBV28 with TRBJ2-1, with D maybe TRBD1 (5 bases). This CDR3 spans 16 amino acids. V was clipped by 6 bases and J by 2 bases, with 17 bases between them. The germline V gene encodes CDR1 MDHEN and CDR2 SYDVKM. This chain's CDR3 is CASRDAGLSPYNEQFF. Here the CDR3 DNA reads TGTGCCAGCAGGGACGCAGGGTTAAGTCCCTACAATGAGCAGTTCTTC.

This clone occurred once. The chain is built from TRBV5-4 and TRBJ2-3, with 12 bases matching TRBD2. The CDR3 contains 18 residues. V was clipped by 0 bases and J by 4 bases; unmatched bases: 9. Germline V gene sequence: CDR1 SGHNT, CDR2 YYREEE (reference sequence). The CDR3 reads CASSLGPSGGASADTQYF. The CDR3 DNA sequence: TGTGCCAGCAGCTTGGGTCCTAGCGGGGGGGCTTCGGCAGATACGCAGTATTTT.

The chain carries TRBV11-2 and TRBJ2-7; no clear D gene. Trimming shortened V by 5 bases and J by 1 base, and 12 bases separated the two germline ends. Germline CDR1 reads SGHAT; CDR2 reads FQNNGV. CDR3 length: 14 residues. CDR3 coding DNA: TGTGCCAGCAGCCCACCCGACACGTCCTACGAGCAGTACTTC. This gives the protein CASSPPDTSYEQYF.

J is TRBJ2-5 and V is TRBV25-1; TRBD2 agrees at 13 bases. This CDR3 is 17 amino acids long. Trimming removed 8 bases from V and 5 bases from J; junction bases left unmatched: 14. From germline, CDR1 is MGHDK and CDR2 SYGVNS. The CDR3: CASSAPGLAGSGETQYF. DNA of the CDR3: TGTGCCAGCTCTGCACCGGGACTAGCGGGGTCCGGGGAGACCCAGTACTTC.

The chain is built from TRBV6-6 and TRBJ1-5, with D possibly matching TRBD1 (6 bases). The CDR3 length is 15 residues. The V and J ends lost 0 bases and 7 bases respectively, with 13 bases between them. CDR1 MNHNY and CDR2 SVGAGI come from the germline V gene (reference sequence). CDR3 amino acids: CASSYSNREGQPQHF. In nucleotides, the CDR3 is TGTGCCAGCAGTTACTCGAACAGGGAGGGGCAGCCCCAGCATTTT.

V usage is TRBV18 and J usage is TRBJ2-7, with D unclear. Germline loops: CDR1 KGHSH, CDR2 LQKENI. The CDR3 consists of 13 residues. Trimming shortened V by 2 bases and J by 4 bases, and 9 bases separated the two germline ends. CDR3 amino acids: CASSPAPGYEQYF. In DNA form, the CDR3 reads TGTGCCAGCTCACCAGCCCCGGGTTACGAGCAGTACTTC.

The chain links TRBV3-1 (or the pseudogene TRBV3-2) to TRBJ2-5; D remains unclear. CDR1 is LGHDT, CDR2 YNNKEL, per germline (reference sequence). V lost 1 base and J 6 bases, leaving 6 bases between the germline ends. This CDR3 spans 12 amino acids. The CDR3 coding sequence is TGTGCCAGCAGCCAAGGGCGTCAGACCCAGTACTTC. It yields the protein CASSQGRQTQYF.

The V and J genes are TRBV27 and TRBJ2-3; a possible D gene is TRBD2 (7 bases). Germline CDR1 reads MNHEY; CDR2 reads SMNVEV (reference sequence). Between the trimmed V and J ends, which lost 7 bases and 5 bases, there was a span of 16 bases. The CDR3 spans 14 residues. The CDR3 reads CASNFRGGKDTQYF. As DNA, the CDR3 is TGTGCCAGCAATTTTAGGGGGGGGAAAGATACGCAGTATTTT.

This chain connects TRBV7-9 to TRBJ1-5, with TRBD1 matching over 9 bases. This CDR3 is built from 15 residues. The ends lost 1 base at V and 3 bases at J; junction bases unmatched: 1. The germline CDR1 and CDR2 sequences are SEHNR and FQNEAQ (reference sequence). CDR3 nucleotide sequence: TGTGCCAGCAGCTTAGGGACAGGGGTCAATCAGCCCCAGCATTTT. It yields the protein CASSLGTGVNQPQHF.

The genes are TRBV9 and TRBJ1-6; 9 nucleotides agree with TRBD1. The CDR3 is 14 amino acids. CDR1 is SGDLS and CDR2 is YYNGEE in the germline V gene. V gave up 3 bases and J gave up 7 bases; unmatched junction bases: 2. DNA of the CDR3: TGTGCCAGCAGCGCGACAGGGGGGAATTCACCCCTCCACTTT. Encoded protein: CASSATGGNSPLHF.

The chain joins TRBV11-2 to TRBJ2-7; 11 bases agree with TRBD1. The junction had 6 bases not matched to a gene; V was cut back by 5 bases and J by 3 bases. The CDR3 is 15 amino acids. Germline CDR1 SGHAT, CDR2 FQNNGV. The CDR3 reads CASSGLGTGGYEQYF. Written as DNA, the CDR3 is TGTGCCAGCAGCGGCCTCGGGACAGGGGGCTACGAGCAGTACTTC.

The CDR3 is CSVEIGGATFF. For the CDR3, the DNA is TGCAGCGTTGAAATTGGGGGCGCAACTTTCTTT. V is TRBV29-1 and J is TRBJ1-1; the D gene is possibly TRBD1 (6 bases). Germline-derived CDR1 and CDR2 are SQVTM and ANQGSEA. Trimming cost V 2 bases and J 12 bases, with 13 bases left between them. The CDR3 has 11 amino acids.

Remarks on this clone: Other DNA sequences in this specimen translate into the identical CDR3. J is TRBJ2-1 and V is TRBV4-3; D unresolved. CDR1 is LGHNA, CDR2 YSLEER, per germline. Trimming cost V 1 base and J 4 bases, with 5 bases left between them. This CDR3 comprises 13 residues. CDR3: CASSQVLYNEQFF. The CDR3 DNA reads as TGCGCCAGCAGCCAAGTTTTGTACAATGAGCAGTTCTTC.

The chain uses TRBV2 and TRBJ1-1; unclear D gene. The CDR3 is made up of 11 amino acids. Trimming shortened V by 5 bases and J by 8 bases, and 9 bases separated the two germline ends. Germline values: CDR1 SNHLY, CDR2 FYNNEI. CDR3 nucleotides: TGTGCCAGCAGTCCTCTTCGCGAAGCTTTCTTT. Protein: CASSPLREAFF.

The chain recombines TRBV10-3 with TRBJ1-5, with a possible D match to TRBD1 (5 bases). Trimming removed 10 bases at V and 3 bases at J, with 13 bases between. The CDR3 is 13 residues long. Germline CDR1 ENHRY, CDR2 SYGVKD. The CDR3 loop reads CATADRVNQPQHF. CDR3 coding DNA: TGTGCCACGGCTGACAGAGTCAATCAGCCCCAGCATTTT.

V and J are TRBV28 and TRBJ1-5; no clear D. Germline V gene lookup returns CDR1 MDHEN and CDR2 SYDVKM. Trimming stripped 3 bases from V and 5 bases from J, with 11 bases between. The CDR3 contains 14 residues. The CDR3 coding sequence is TGTGCCAGCAGTTTGGCACAGCCATATCAGCCCCAGCATTTT. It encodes CASSLAQPYQPQHF.

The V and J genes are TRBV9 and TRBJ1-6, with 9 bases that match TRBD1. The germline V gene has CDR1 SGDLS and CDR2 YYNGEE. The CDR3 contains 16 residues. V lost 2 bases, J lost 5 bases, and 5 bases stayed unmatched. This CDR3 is CASSVGTGRHNSPLHF. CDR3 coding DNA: TGTGCCAGCAGCGTCGGGACAGGGCGACATAATTCACCCCTCCACTTT.

The DNA of the CDR3 is TGCGCCAGCAGCTCGAGACCGGACGCTAACTATGGCTACACCTTC. As protein: CASSSRPDANYGYTF. The rearrangement uses TRBV5-1 and TRBJ1-2, with no clear D. CDR1 and CDR2 (germline): SGHRS, YFSETQ. This CDR3 spans 15 amino acids. Between the trimmed V and J ends, which lost 3 bases and 0 bases, there was a span of 12 bases.

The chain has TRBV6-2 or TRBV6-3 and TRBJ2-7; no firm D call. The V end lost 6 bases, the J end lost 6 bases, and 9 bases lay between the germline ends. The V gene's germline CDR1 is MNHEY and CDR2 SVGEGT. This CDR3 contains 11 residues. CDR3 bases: TGTGCCAGCAGCACCTATGTCGAGCAGTACTTC. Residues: CASSTYVEQYF.

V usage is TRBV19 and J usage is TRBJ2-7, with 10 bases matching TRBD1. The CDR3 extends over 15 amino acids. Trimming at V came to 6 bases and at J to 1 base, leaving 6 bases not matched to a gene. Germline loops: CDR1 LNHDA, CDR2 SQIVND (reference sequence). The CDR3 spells CASSVTGGSSYEQYF. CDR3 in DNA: TGTGCCAGTAGCGTGACAGGGGGCAGTTCCTACGAGCAGTACTTC.

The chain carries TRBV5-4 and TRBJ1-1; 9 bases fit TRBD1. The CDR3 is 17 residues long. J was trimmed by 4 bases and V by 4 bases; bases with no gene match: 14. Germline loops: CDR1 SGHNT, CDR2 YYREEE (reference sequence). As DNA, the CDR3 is TGTGCCAGCAGCAATGGCCGGGACAGGGATAGAGGCACTGAAGCTTTCTTT. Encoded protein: CASSNGRDRDRGTEAFF.